A selection of T cell receptor beta chains follows, all from one sample in a study of T cell responses to AZD1222 COVID-19 vaccine. Clones were read by immunoSEQ multiplex PCR, and TCRdb kept only the in-frame ones, dropping some. The sample consists of 55,000 to 75,000 clones, 70% to 80% of them appearing once. Sequencing used peripheral blood, obtained on day 0 of MenACWY control vaccination. The receptors come from an adult in good health. Each CDR3 is given with its conserved first and last residue.

V gene,CDR3 protein
TRBV27,CASSLRAANTEAFF
TRBV5-1,CASSSGLYTGELFF
TRBV18,CASSPNAVLYGYTF
TRBV9,CASSSPRGESTDTQYF
TRBV6-6,CASSYEGSGNTIYF
TRBV5-1,CASSLASGNTEAFF
TRBV4-2,CASSRTANMNTEAFF
TRBV18,CASSSQGMETQYF
TRBV3-1/TRBV3-2,CASSQESEYRLFLSYEQYF
TRBV7-3,CASSPQQGGVGGYTF